This TCR beta chain was sequenced during a study of T-cell reconstitution after alpha-beta-depleted transplantation in children. Study observations and caveats: At around two months after transplant, the alpha-beta T cells were reportedly derived from several hundred expanded clones that came from non-depleted graft cells. From surviving recipient T cells and thymic progenitors came the high day-60 TCRbeta diversity observed in some patients.

About this clonotype: Antigen unknown.

It was with unique molecular identifiers that the TCRbeta library was prepared. TCRdb redid the calling of the PCR reads with MiXCR, one entry per CDR3 protein. The sample includes about 250,000 distinct CDR3 sequences, roughly a quarter of them seen just once. This sample comprised PBMCs, mostly from graft donor cells, obtained 360 days after TCRalphabeta/CD19-depleted stem cell transplant. The receptor comes from a female patient aged 2-15 years who had a stem cell transplant for congenital amegakaryocytic thrombocytopenia, so the T cells may come from the graft donor.

The CDR3 DNA sequence: TGTGCCAGCAGTTTTCCTCAGGGAAGGCTTGATGGCTACACCTTC. This encodes CASSFPQGRLDGYTF. The J gene is TRBJ1-2, the V gene TRBV12-3 or TRBV12-4; possible D gene TRBD1, 5 bases. This CDR3 is built from 15 residues. V dropped 3 bases and J dropped 6 bases, with 17 bases sitting between them.